The 4 T cell receptor beta chains presented below share a single source sample, sequenced in a study of blood T cell repertoires in COVID-19. This table comes from immunoSEQ multiplex PCR, and its TCRdb copy is limited to in-frame clones, with some not included. The sample contains 200,000 or so clones, 80% to 90% of which appear only once. The specimen sequenced was peripheral blood. Receptor source: a man aged 30 to 39 with active or convalescent COVID-19.

The chain carries TRBV6-2 or TRBV6-3 and TRBJ2-2; possible D gene TRBD1, 5 bases. There are 17 residues in the CDR3. V dropped 0 bases and J dropped 4 bases, with 15 bases sitting between them. Germline assignment: CDR1 MNHEY and CDR2 SVGEGT. CDR3 nucleotides: TGTGCCAGCAGTTACTCGAAGTGGCGACAGAGCACCGGGGAGCTGTTTTTT. Protein: CASSYSKWRQSTGELFF.

This rearrangement joins TRBV7-2 to TRBJ2-7; 8 bases align to TRBD2. The CDR3 spans 15 residues. With V trimmed by 5 bases and J by 0 bases, 6 bases remained unmatched. Per the germline V gene, CDR1 is SGHTA and CDR2 is FQGNSA. The chain's CDR3 is CASSPGGVSSYEQYF. The CDR3 nucleotides are TGTGCCAGCAGCCCCGGGGGGGTCAGCTCCTACGAGCAGTACTTC. The full variable domain, completed using reference TRBV7-2 and TRBJ2-7, is GAGVSQSPSNKVTEKGKDVELRCDPISGHTALYWYRQSLGQGLEFLIYFQGNSAPDKSGLPSDRFSAERTGGSVSTLTIQRTQQEDSAVYLCASSPGGVSSYEQYFGPGTRLTVT.

A single count supports this clone. This rearrangement joins TRBV24-1 to TRBJ2-2; 11 positions match TRBD1. Germline loops: CDR1 KGHDR, CDR2 SFDVKD. This CDR3 region has 17 residues. V shed 4 bases, J shed 7 bases, and the junction held 10 bases outside the gene matches. The DNA of the CDR3 is TGTGCCACCAGTGACCTCGGGGGACAGGGGGATTACGGGGAGCTGTTTTTT. Translated: CATSDLGGQGDYGELFF.

This chain joins TRBV28 and TRBJ2-5; D not resolved. CDR1 and CDR2 from the germline V gene are MDHEN and SYDVKM. Trimming shortened V by 2 bases and J by 2 bases, and 6 bases separated the two germline ends. The CDR3 length is 13 residues. CDR3 nucleotide sequence: TGTGCCAGCAGTTTAGTAGCTCAAGAGACCCAGTACTTC. Protein product: CASSLVAQETQYF.